The clone carrying this TCR beta chain turned up a few times. Its antigen is unknown. TCRdb reanalysed the RACE reads using MiXCR and keeps one entry per CDR3 protein. The table includes 280,000 or so distinct CDR3 sequences, approximately 7.5% detected once. Time point: pre-sensitization, week 0. The sample's treatment: therapeutic diphenylcyclopropenone sensitization with weekly scalp DPC. The source of the sample is a study of human T cells and chemical hapten exposure. Findings and limits, study-wide: The study found that DPC sensitization did not change TCRs above 1 in 1000 frequency. Donors were affected by alopecia, so their immune reaction might vary from that of healthy individuals.

Here the sequenced sample was whole blood, taken in connection with sensitization to the hapten diphenylcyclopropenone (DPC). The sequence was obtained from a man younger than 35 with alopecia areata. Some clones in this sample may be carry-over from other donors' samples.

CDR3 nucleotide sequence: TGTGCCAGCAGCTTAGGGCAGGGGGTTCGCTCTGGGGCCAACGTCCTGACTTTC. Residues: CASSLGQGVRSGANVLTF. This sequence joins TRBV11-2 and TRBJ2-6; 7 nucleotides match TRBD1. V dropped 1 base and J dropped 0; count of bases not matched to a gene: 6. The CDR3 runs to 18 residues. CDR1 is SGHAT, CDR2 FQNNGV, per germline.